This T cell receptor (beta chain) was captured by sequencing in a study of cytomegalovirus exposure and HLA in healthy donors (dated by TCRdb to about 2017). As for the study more broadly: A later analysis indicated that the roughly 130 validation repertoires were generated on the platform also employed for the 666 repertoires of the first cohort. The study aimed to test whether signatures of past pathogen exposure could be identified by cataloging public T cell receptors. Besides the first cohort of hundreds of subjects, a separate validation cohort made up of about 120 different subjects was used. The study combined high-throughput TCR immunosequencing, statistical association of individual TCRs with disease status, and machine learning to predict cytomegalovirus infection status.

Library prep was done by the immunoSEQ multiplex PCR assay. Processing in the source paper ran as follows. To diagnose cytomegalovirus status from the catalog of TCR beta chain sequences, a statistical classification framework was built. In its TCRdb copy, this immuneACCESS table keeps in-frame sequences only and misses some clones. Where compared with another copy, unresolved V genes explain less than half of these, and the others have no known cause. V and J calls and clone size are those listed in that table; D and trimming were worked out from the DNA. The table for this sample lists 120,000 or so clones; 70% to 90% of them were counted only once. The ten most abundant clones make up under 2% of the sample. Study-wide findings and limitations: A later analysis found that TCRs clustered in the first cohort also tended to co-occur in the 95 to 150 validation repertoires, with 94% of cluster scores above 0. The study gave a list of more than 150 TCR beta chains associated with cytomegalovirus. The classifier was reported to diagnose cytomegalovirus status with high specificity and sensitivity in both the original and validation cohorts. A few of the identified cytomegalovirus-associated TCR beta chains were confirmed in vitro to be specific for cytomegalovirus antigens. While some public TCRs were present in many individuals, most TCR sequences turned up only very rarely across donors. It was suggested by the authors that the approach could potentially be generalized to other disease states and immunological phenotypes. A later analysis had no HLA typing for the validation cohort, so co-occurrence there was scored across all 110 or so repertoires.

The donors were included in the validation cohort of 130 or so subjects, a group kept apart from the roughly 700-subject first cohort. In its sample, this clone was seen once. It has no known antigen specificity. No base quality values were provided; no much bigger clone lies one nucleotide off. The CDR3 sequence holds 15 residues, the cysteine and phenylalanine included. The DNA shown is the 45-base CDR3, in frame from base 1. V and J are truncated by 4 bases and 4 bases respectively, leaving an intervening sequence of 16 bases. CDR1 and CDR2, per the germline V gene, are SGDLS and YYNGEE. The rearrangement joined TRBV9 to TRBJ2-3; perhaps TRBD2 is the D gene, with 6 bases matching. The sequenced sample consisted of PBMCs. The TCR sequence derives from a woman aged 18-29 years in good health and CMV-seronegative. CDR3 loop: CASSPGRGKADTQYF. The nucleotide sequence is TGTGCCAGCAGCCCCGGCCGGGGGAAGGCAGATACGCAGTATTTT. Beyond the CDR3, the reference TRBV9 and TRBJ2-3 genes provide the residues; the full variable domain reads: DSGVTQTPKHLITATGQRVTLRCSPRSGDLSVYWYQQSLDQGLQFLIQYYNGEERAKGNILERFSAQQFPDLHSELNLSSLELGDSALYFCASSPGRGKADTQYFGPGTRLTVL.